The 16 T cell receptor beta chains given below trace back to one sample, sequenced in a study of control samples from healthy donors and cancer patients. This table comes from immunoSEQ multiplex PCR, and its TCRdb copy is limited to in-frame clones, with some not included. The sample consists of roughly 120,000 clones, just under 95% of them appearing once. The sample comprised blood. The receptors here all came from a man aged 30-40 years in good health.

CDR3 protein: CASSQGTVRSGNTIYF. The CDR3 nucleotides are TGCGCCAGCAGCCAGGGTACAGTGAGGAGTGGAAACACCATATATTTT. This sequence joins TRBV4-3 and TRBJ1-3; D ambiguous. Trimming took 3 bases from V and 3 from J, leaving 15 bases between them. There are 16 residues in the CDR3. Germline loops: CDR1 LGHNA, CDR2 YSLEER.

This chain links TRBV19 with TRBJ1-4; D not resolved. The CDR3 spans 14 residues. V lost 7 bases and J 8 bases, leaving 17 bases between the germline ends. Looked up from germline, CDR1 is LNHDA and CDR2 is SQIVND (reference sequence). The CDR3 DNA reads TGTGCCAGTACCCCGCGTGGCCGGAAAGAAAAACTGTTTTTT. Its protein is CASTPRGRKEKLFF.

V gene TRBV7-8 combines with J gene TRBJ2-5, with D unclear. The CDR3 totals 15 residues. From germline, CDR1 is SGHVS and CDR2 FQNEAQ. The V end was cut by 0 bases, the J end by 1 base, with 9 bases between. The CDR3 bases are TGTGCCAGCAGCTTAGCCTGGGCAGCCCAAGAGACCCAGTACTTC. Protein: CASSLAWAAQETQYF.

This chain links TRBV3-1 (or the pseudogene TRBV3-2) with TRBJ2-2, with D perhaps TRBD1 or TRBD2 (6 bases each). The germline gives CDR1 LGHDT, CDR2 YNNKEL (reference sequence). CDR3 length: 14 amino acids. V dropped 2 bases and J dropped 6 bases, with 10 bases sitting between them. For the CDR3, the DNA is TGTGCCAGCAGCCAACCGGGGGCCTCCGGGGAGCTGTTTTTT. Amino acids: CASSQPGASGELFF.

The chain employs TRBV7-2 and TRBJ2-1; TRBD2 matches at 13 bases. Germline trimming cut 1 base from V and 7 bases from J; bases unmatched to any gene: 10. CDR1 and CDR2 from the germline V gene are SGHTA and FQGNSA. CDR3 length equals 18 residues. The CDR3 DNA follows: TGTGCCAGCAGCTTAGTATTTCGAGGACTAGCGGGGGATAATGAGCAGTTCTTC. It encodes CASSLVFRGLAGDNEQFF.

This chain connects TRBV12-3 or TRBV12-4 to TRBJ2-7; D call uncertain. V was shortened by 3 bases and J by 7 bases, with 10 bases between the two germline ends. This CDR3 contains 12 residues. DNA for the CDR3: TGTGCCAGCAGTTTTTCCCTGTATGAGCAGTACTTC. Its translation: CASSFSLYEQYF.

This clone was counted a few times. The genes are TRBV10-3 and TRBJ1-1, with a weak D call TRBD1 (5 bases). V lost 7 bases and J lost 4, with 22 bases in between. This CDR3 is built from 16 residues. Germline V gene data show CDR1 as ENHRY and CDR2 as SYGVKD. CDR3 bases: TGTGCCATCACAAGTGGGGCCATAAGAGGGATCACTGAAGCTTTCTTT. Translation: CAITSGAIRGITEAFF.

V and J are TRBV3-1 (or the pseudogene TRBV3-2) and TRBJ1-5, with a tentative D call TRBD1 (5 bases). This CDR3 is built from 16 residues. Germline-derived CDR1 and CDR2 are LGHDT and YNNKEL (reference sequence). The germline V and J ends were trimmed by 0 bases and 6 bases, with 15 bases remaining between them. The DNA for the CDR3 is TGTGCCAGCAGCCAAGACCAGGGTCATATTTGTCAGCCCCAGCATTTT. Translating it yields CASSQDQGHICQPQHF.

CDR3 sequence: CASSAPLGLGEQFF. DNA of the CDR3: TGTGCCAGCAGCGCACCCCTCGGACTAGGGGAGCAGTTCTTC. The J gene is TRBJ2-1, the V gene TRBV21-1; the table names TRBD2, a call not compared with the DNA. TRBV21-1 is given as a pseudogene. CDR3 size: 14 residues.

The CDR3 DNA follows: TGTGCCAGCAGCGACCTGTACGTCGGGAACACCGGGGAGCTGTTTTTT. Translating gives CASSDLYVGNTGELFF. The V and J genes are TRBV9 and TRBJ2-2; unclear D gene. The CDR3 is made up of 16 amino acids. Germline V gene lookup returns CDR1 SGDLS and CDR2 YYNGEE. Trimming left V 3 bases short and J 1 base short, with 13 bases between.

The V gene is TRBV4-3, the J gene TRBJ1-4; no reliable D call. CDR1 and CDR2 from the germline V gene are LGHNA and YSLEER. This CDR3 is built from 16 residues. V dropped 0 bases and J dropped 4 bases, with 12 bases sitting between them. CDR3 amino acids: CASSQEWAGGNEKLFF. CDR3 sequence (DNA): TGCGCCAGCAGCCAAGAGTGGGCAGGAGGTAATGAAAAACTGTTTTTT.

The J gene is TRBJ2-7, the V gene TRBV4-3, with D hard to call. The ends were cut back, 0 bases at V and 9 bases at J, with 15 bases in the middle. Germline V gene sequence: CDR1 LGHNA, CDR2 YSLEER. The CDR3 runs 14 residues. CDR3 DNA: TGCGCCAGCAGCCAAGATTGGTCCCCCGCGGTGCAGTACTTC. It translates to CASSQDWSPAVQYF.

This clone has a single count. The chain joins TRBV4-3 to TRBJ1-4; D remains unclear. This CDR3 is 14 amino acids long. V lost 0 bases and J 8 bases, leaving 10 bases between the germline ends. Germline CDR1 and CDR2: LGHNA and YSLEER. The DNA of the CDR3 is TGCGCCAGCAGCCAAGATACGGCGGCGGAAAAACTGTTTTTT. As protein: CASSQDTAAEKLFF.

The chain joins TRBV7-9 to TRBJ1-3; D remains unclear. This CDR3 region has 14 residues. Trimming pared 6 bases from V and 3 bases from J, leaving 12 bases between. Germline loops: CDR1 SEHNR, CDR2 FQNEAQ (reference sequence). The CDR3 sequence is CASRRLPGGNTIYF. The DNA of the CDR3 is TGTGCCAGCAGACGCCTTCCGGGTGGAAACACCATATATTTT.

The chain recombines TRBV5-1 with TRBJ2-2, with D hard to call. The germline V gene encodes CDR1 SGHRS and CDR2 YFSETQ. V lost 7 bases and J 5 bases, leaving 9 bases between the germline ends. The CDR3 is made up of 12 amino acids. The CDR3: CASRSTTGELFF. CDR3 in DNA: TGCGCCAGCCGCTCAACAACCGGGGAGCTGTTTTTT.

The CDR3 loop reads CASSLGGTLAYGYTF. For the CDR3, the DNA is TGTGCCAGCAGCTTAGGGGGCACCCTAGCCTATGGCTACACCTTC. The chain uses TRBV7-2 and TRBJ1-2, with D possibly being TRBD1 (5 bases). Germline lookup yields CDR1 SGHTA and CDR2 FQGNSA. The CDR3 totals 15 residues. Between the trimmed V and J ends, which lost 1 base and 4 bases, there was a span of 13 bases.